This T cell receptor beta chain was identified during a study of blood T cell repertoires in COVID-19. On the study more broadly: Samples taken during acute and convalescent COVID-19 were collected in the United States, Italy and Spain.

The CDR3 length is 18 residues. Trimming took off 0 bases at V and 2 bases at J, with 18 bases between the two ends. This clone is a singleton in its sample. In the source study's methods: Reference gene primer amplification in the assay estimated nucleated cell counts. Some clones are missing from TCRdb's copy, which holds only in-frame ones; the method was immunoSEQ multiplex PCR. Clone size and the V and J calls come from that table; the DNA yielded D and trimming. The table shows a few hundred thousand clones, with 70% to 90% occurring only once. This TCR was recovered from a woman between 50 and 59 years old who had recovered from COVID-19. The V and J genes are TRBV23-1 and TRBJ2-3; D may be TRBD2 (5 bases). TRBV23-1 belongs to the ORF category, with a function that is uncertain. The specimen sequenced was peripheral blood. CDR3 amino acids: CASSQSKLCGLVTDTQYF. The CDR3, as DNA: TGCGCCAGCAGTCAATCGAAACTGTGCGGACTCGTCACAGATACGCAGTATTTT.